The 11 T cell receptor beta chains below were found in one sample sequenced in a study of Ad26.COV2.S vaccination and SARS-CoV-2 variants. Using immunoSEQ multiplex PCR, the repertoire was profiled, and TCRdb retains in-frame clones only, with some absent. The sample records hundreds of thousands of clones, around 88% being singletons. Treatment in this sample: 19 received Ad26.COV2.S at low or high dose, single or two shots; roughly 5 received placebo; per-sample allocation not given. Following the first vaccine or placebo injection, samples were taken on day 63. The sequenced sample was peripheral blood, obtained in a trial of Ad26.COV2.S vaccine versus placebo. The receptors were gathered from a person aged 18-65 years who received the Ad26.COV2.S COVID-19 vaccine or a placebo.

The chain carries TRBV28 and TRBJ2-7; 7 nucleotides match TRBD2. V dropped 3 bases and J dropped 3; count of bases not matched to a gene: 11. There are 16 residues in the CDR3. The V gene's germline CDR1 is MDHEN and CDR2 SYDVKM. This chain's CDR3 is CASSFKISGLGYEQYF. The CDR3 DNA sequence: TGTGCCAGCAGTTTCAAAATTAGCGGGTTGGGCTACGAGCAGTACTTC.

CDR3 sequence reads: CASSQGQVNTEAFF. The CDR3 nucleotides are TGTGCCAGCAGCCAAGGGCAGGTGAACACTGAAGCTTTCTTT. This chain links TRBV4-2 with TRBJ1-1, with unresolved D. In germline, CDR1 is LGHNA, CDR2 YNFKEQ. The V end was cut by 1 base, the J end by 0 bases, with 6 bases between. This CDR3 is built from 14 residues.

The chain has TRBV5-6 and TRBJ1-2, with D possibly matching TRBD1 (6 bases). The V gene lost 1 base and the J gene lost 3 bases, with 13 bases spanning the gap. Per the germline V gene, CDR1 is SGHDT and CDR2 is YYEEEE. This CDR3 region has 15 residues. This CDR3 is CASSLRTDVDYGYTF. CDR3 bases: TGTGCCAGCAGCTTGCGGACAGACGTGGACTATGGCTACACCTTC.

The J gene is TRBJ2-7, the V gene TRBV7-2; tentatively, D is TRBD1 (5 bases). V was clipped by 2 bases and J by 3 bases, with 11 bases between them. Germline lookup yields CDR1 SGHTA and CDR2 FQGNSA. This CDR3 has 14 residues. This CDR3 reads CASSLHVGHYEQYF. CDR3 DNA sequence: TGTGCCAGCAGCTTACACGTAGGACACTACGAGCAGTACTTC. Together with reference TRBV7-2 and TRBJ2-7, the CDR3 gives the full variable domain: GAGVSQSPSNKVTEKGKDVELRCDPISGHTALYWYRQSLGQGLEFLIYFQGNSAPDKSGLPSDRFSAERTGGSVSTLTIQRTQQEDSAVYLCASSLHVGHYEQYFGPGTRLTVT.

The chain couples TRBV14 to TRBJ2-1; D might be TRBD2 (6 bases). The CDR3 is made up of 19 amino acids. From germline, CDR1 is SGHDN and CDR2 FVKESK. Trimming took off 3 bases at V and 0 bases at J, with 21 bases between the two ends. The CDR3: CASSHRRGFTLSSYNEQFF. DNA of the CDR3: TGTGCCAGCAGCCACAGGAGGGGATTTACTTTGAGCTCCTACAATGAGCAGTTCTTC.

The V call is TRBV18, the J call TRBJ1-5, with D possibly matching TRBD1 (6 bases). The CDR3 runs 15 residues. Germline V gives CDR1 KGHSH, CDR2 LQKENI. V lost 3 bases and J lost 5, with 14 bases in between. The chain's CDR3 is CASSPTGFKDQPQHF. The CDR3, as DNA: TGTGCCAGCTCACCGACAGGATTTAAAGATCAGCCCCAGCATTTT.

The rearrangement joins TRBV6-6 to TRBJ1-5; D is unclear. The V gene's germline CDR1 is MNHNY and CDR2 SVGAGI (reference sequence). Trimming shortened V by 0 bases and J by 6 bases, and 12 bases separated the two germline ends. The CDR3 runs to 15 residues. The CDR3 reads CASSYSSASGQPQHF. DNA of the CDR3: TGTGCCAGCAGTTACTCGTCGGCGAGTGGTCAGCCCCAGCATTTT.

The chain links TRBV11-2 to TRBJ2-1; D not resolved. V gave up 5 bases and J gave up 8 bases, with 16 bases separating them. The CDR3 is made up of 14 amino acids. Germline CDR1 reads SGHAT; CDR2 reads FQNNGV. CDR3 region: CASSLFLRRDEQFF. The CDR3 region has the DNA TGTGCCAGCAGCCTATTTCTAAGAAGGGATGAGCAGTTCTTC.

The chain combines TRBV5-4 with TRBJ2-3, with a weak D call TRBD2 (7 bases). Looked up from germline, CDR1 is SGHNT and CDR2 is YYREEE (reference sequence). The CDR3 spans 17 residues. V was trimmed by 4 bases and J by 2 bases, leaving 20 bases between them. DNA for the CDR3: TGTGCCAGCAGCGAGGGGGGAGGGCTCTCCTTCACAGATACGCAGTATTTT. Translated: CASSEGGGLSFTDTQYF.

The chain is built from TRBV6-2 or TRBV6-3 and TRBJ1-1, with D uncertain. The CDR3 runs 15 residues. Germline V gene sequence: CDR1 MNHEY, CDR2 SVGEGT. V shed 6 bases and J shed 3 bases, with 17 bases lying between them. CDR3 region: CASSHWAQTDTEAFF. CDR3 sequence (DNA): TGTGCCAGCAGCCACTGGGCCCAGACGGACACTGAAGCTTTCTTT.

CDR3 in amino acids: CASSQGLAGEMGGELFF. The CDR3 DNA reads as TGCGCCAGCAGCCAGGGACTAGCGGGAGAAATGGGCGGGGAGCTGTTTTTT. This chain connects TRBV4-1 to TRBJ2-2, with 14 bases that match TRBD2. Germline lookup yields CDR1 MGHRA and CDR2 YSYEKL. This CDR3 comprises 17 residues. V dropped 3 bases and J dropped 7; count of bases not matched to a gene: 7.